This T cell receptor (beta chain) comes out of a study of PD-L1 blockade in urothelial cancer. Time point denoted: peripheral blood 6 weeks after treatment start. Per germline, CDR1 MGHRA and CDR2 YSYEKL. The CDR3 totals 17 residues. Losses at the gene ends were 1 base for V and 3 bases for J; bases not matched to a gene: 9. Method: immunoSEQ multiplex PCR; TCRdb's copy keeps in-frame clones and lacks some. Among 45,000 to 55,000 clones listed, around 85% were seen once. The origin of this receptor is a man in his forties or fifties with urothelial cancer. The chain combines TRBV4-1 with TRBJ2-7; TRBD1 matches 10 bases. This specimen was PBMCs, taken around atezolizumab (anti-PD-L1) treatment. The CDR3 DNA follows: TGCGCCAGCAGCCAAGTTCACCGGACAGGGGGGATCTACGAGCAGTACTTC. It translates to CASSQVHRTGGIYEQYF.